These 2 T cell receptor beta chains originate from one sample sequenced in a study of shared clonotypes between healthy human individuals. Data came from immunoSEQ multiplex PCR; TCRdb stores just in-frame clones and leaves some out. This sample yields about 2 million clones, of which 85% to 95% are seen a single time; roughly 0.13% belongs to the top ten. Specimen: naive CD4+ T cells sorted from blood. Subset of the sample: CD45RA+ positively selected. These receptors came from a man aged 18 to 30 in good health.

The genes are TRBV20-1 and TRBJ1-1; D unresolved. V lost 4 bases and J 7 bases, leaving 1 base between the germline ends. Germline lookup yields CDR1 DFQATT and CDR2 SNEGSKA (reference sequence). The CDR3 has 8 amino acids. The CDR3 DNA reads as TGCAGTGCTAATGAAGCTTTCTTT. It translates to CSANEAFF.

J is TRBJ1-2 and V is TRBV4-2; D is unresolved. CDR3 length: 15 amino acids. The V and J ends lost 5 bases and 2 bases respectively, with 15 bases between them. In germline, CDR1 is LGHNA, CDR2 YNFKEQ. The CDR3 is CASSVSSEENYGYTF. In nucleotides, the CDR3 is TGTGCCAGCAGCGTCTCGTCCGAAGAGAACTATGGCTACACCTTC.